Listed below are T cell receptor beta chains from one sample, sequenced in a study of blood T cell repertoires in COVID-19. TCRdb's table, derived via immunoSEQ multiplex PCR, lists solely in-frame clones and lacks some. Found here are 90,000 or so clones, about 70% of them singletons; the top ten hold under 30%. Sequenced input: peripheral blood. The receptors here all came from a woman aged 55-75 years in a cohort sampled during active or convalescent COVID-19. CDR3s include the opening cysteine and the closing phenylalanine or tryptophan. A D gene is named only where the DNA matches it firmly. Size tells how often a clone was seen (once, few, many) or the class of an expanded clone, and some rows leave it out.

d_call j_call clone_size v_call cdr3_nt cdr3_aa
NA TRBJ1-2 NA TRBV24-1 TGTGCCACCAGTGATACGGGACATAACTATGGCTACACCTTC CATSDTGHNYGYTF
TRBD1 TRBJ2-6 few TRBV5-4 TGTGCCAGCAGCTTGGGACAGGGAAATGGGGCCAACGTCCTGACTTTC CASSLGQGNGANVLTF
NA TRBJ1-1 NA TRBV3-1/TRBV3-2 TGTGCCAGCAGCCATGCGGGCGCAGCTTTCTTT CASSHAGAAFF
TRBD2 TRBJ2-7 few TRBV4-1 TGCGCCAGCAGCCAAGATCCCCGCCAGCGGGGGGACGAGCAGTACTTC CASSQDPRQRGDEQYF
NA TRBJ1-1 NA TRBV9 TGTGCCAGCAGCGTAGGACAGGCCACTGAAGCTTTCTTT CASSVGQATEAFF
TRBD2 TRBJ2-7 NA TRBV4-3 TGCGCCAGCAGCCAAAGGACTAGCGGCTACTACGAGCAGTACTTC CASSQRTSGYYEQYF
TRBD1 TRBJ2-7 NA TRBV5-1 TGCGCCAGCAGCTCCACGACAGGGGGCGTTCTCGAGCAGTACTTC CASSSTTGGVLEQYF
TRBD2 TRBJ2-1 NA TRBV5-1 TGCGCCAGCTCAGGAGGGGAGCGGGGCAATGAGCAGTTCTTC CASSGGERGNEQFF
TRBD1 TRBJ1-1 NA TRBV29-1 TGCAGCGGTGATACAGGGGGGAACACTGAAGCTTTCTTT CSGDTGGNTEAFF
TRBD1 TRBJ1-2 NA TRBV25-1 TGTGCCAGCAGTGGGGACAGGGAGGGGGTTAACTATGGCTACACCTTC CASSGDREGVNYGYTF
TRBD2 TRBJ2-5 once TRBV5-5 TGTGCCAGCATCAGGAGACTAGCGGGGTACCAAGAGACCCAGTACTTC CASIRRLAGYQETQYF
NA TRBJ1-1 NA TRBV7-2 TGTGCCAGCATGAGGAACACTGAAGCTTTCTTT CASMRNTEAFF
NA TRBJ2-7 NA TRBV9 TGTGCCAGCAGCCCCCGGGACACCCTTCGGGAGCAGTACTTC CASSPRDTLREQYF
NA TRBJ1-2 NA TRBV30 TGTGCCTGGACCCCCGGGACACCGAACTTGAGAAACTATGGCTACACCTTC CAWTPGTPNLRNYGYTF
TRBD2 TRBJ2-5 NA TRBV3-1/TRBV3-2 TGTGCCAGCAGCCAGGGGACTAGCGGAGAGACCCAGTACTTC CASSQGTSGETQYF
NA TRBJ2-2 many TRBV28 TGTGCCAGCAGTCCCCATGGGGGGGCTTACACCGGGGAGCTGTTTTTT CASSPHGGAYTGELFF
TRBD1 TRBJ2-1 once TRBV29-1 TGCAGCGTTGAATGGGACAGGGGCTTCGATGAGCAGTTCTTC CSVEWDRGFDEQFF
NA TRBJ2-3 NA TRBV10-3 TGTGCCATCAGTGAAATAATCACAGATACGCAGTATTTT CAISEIITDTQYF
TRBD1 TRBJ2-3 NA TRBV7-6 TGTGCCAGCAGCCCGCCGGGACAGAGCACAGATACGCAGTATTTT CASSPPGQSTDTQYF
NA TRBJ2-2 NA TRBV28 TGTGCCAGCAGTTCCCCCTCGGGGAGGATCACCGGGGAGCTGTTTTTT CASSSPSGRITGELFF
NA TRBJ2-3 NA TRBV15 TGTGCCACCAGCAGAGGGAGGGGTGTCACAGATACGCAGTATTTT CATSRGRGVTDTQYF
TRBD1 TRBJ2-2 once TRBV7-3 TGTGCCAGCAGCGCGACAGGGGTCGGGGAGCTGTTTTTT CASSATGVGELFF
NA TRBJ1-2 once TRBV5-1 TGCGCCAGCAGCGACCAGGGACAATATGGCTACACCTTC CASSDQGQYGYTF
TRBD1 TRBJ2-7 NA TRBV18 TGTGCCAGCTCACCACTAACAGGGGGCGAGCAGTACTTC CASSPLTGGEQYF
TRBD2 TRBJ2-5 NA TRBV5-5 TGTGCCAGCAGCTTGGGGCTAGCGGGGGGGCGCCAAGAGACCCAGTACTTC CASSLGLAGGRQETQYF
TRBD1 TRBJ1-2 NA TRBV3-1/TRBV3-2 TGTGCCAGCAGCCAAGCCCCCGGACAGGGCTATGGCTACACCTTC CASSQAPGQGYGYTF
TRBD2 TRBJ2-3 NA TRBV7-3 TGTGCCAGCAGCCCCGGCCGCGGGGGGGCTACAGATACGCAGTATTTT CASSPGRGGATDTQYF
TRBD1 TRBJ1-5 NA TRBV7-9 TGTGCCAGCAGCTTTGACAGGGGACAGCCCCAGCATTTT CASSFDRGQPQHF
TRBD2 TRBJ2-5 NA TRBV11-2 TGTGCCAGCAGCCCCCTCGGCGGGGGGCAAGAGACCCAGTACTTC CASSPLGGGQETQYF
NA TRBJ2-2 NA TRBV5-1 TGCGCCAGTGCCCAAGGGACTTCATCCCCCGGGGAGCTGTTTTTT CASAQGTSSPGELFF
NA TRBJ1-5 NA TRBV10-3 TGTGCCATCAGTGATCAAGAGAATCAGCCCCAGCATTTT CAISDQENQPQHF
TRBD2 TRBJ2-7 NA TRBV30 TGTGCCTGGAGTCGTGGTAGCGGGGTTTACGAGCAGTACTTC CAWSRGSGVYEQYF
TRBD2 TRBJ2-5 NA TRBV11-1 TGTGCCAGCAGCCGGGAGGGGTCCAGGGAGACCCAGTACTTC CASSREGSRETQYF
TRBD1 TRBJ2-7 NA TRBV6-5 TGTGCCAGCAGTTCCCCTTCTGGGACAGGGGGACGCGAGCAGTACTTC CASSSPSGTGGREQYF
NA TRBJ1-4 NA TRBV12-3/TRBV12-4 TGTGCCAGCAGTCGATCCATCCGGGAAAAACTGTTTTTT CASSRSIREKLFF
NA TRBJ1-4 few TRBV9 TGTGCCAGCAGCGCACCCCTCAAAGGACACCTCCATGAAAAACTGTTTTTT CASSAPLKGHLHEKLFF
NA TRBJ1-4 few TRBV6-5 TGTGCCAGCGATTCCGCCCGCAGGGGACCGGAAAAACTGTTTTTT CASDSARRGPEKLFF
TRBD1 TRBJ1-6 NA TRBV2 TGTGCCAGCAACCCGGGACAGGGGGCAAAAAATTCACCCCTCCACTTT CASNPGQGAKNSPLHF
TRBD2 TRBJ2-3 NA TRBV5-1 TGCGCCAGCAGTCTAGGAGGGGAGGGTACGCAGTATTTT CASSLGGEGTQYF